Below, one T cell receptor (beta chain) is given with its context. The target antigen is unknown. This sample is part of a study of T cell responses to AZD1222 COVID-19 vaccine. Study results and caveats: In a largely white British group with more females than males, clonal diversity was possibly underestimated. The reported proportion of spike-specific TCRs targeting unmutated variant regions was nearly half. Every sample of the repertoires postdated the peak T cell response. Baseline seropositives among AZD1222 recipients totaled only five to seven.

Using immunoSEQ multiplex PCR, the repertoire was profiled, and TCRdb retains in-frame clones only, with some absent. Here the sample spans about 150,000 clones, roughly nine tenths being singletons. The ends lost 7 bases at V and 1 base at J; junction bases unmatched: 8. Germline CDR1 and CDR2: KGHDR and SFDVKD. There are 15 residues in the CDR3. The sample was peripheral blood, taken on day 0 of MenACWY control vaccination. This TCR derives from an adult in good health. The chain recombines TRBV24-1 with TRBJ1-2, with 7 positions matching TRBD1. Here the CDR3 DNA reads TGTGCCACCAGCCCGGGACAGCCTTATAACTATGGCTACACCTTC. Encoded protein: CATSPGQPYNYGYTF.